The present T cell receptor (beta chain) was sequenced within a study of cytomegalovirus exposure and HLA in healthy donors. Study outcomes and limitations: The study put 150 to 200 TCR beta chains on its list as cytomegalovirus-associated.

It was with 60 Vbeta and 13 Jbeta primers that the PCR ran. The protocol was immunoSEQ multiplex PCR, while the TCRdb copy is restricted to in-frame clones and leaves out a portion. The sample consists of 150,000 to 200,000 clones, approximately 85% of them appearing once. Trimming removed 0 bases at V and 4 bases at J, with 10 bases between. This CDR3 spans 13 amino acids. Germline CDR1 reads SQVTM; CDR2 reads ANQGSEA. Only one count was recorded for this clone. Its antigen is not known. The chain recombines TRBV29-1 with TRBJ2-7; maybe TRBD2 (5 bases). Sequenced sample: PBMCs. This TCR was sampled from a man in his late teens or twenties in good health and CMV-seropositive. CDR3 DNA: TGCAGCGTTGAAGAGGCGGGTCTGTACGAGCAGTACTTC. This encodes CSVEEAGLYEQYF.